The 17 T cell receptor beta chains below all came from one sample that was sequenced in a study of blood T cells in healthy people across ages. A sample-barcoded 5' primer and a J-beta primer mix were used in a second PCR of roughly 7 to 11 cycles. MiXCR was run by TCRdb on the 5' RACE reads, yielding one entry per CDR3 protein. The sample lists roughly 650,000 distinct CDR3 sequences; about 30% were seen once. Material for sequencing was blood. The receptors here all came from an elderly woman in good health.

This clonotype was recorded many times. V usage is TRBV7-2 and J usage is TRBJ2-5; 10 bases match TRBD1. The V and J ends lost 5 bases and 5 bases, in that order; junction bases with no gene match: 8. Germline CDR1 and CDR2: SGHTA and FQGNSA. CDR3 size: 15 residues. In DNA, the CDR3 is TGTGCCAGCAGCACAGACAGGGGGCGATCGGAGACCCAGTACTTC. The encoded protein is CASSTDRGRSETQYF.

This clonotype showed up many times. The rearrangement joins TRBV6-1 to TRBJ2-3, with 13 bases aligning to TRBD2. Looked up from germline, CDR1 is MNHNS and CDR2 is SASEGT. Unmatched junction bases numbered 4, after V lost 6 bases and J lost 4 bases. CDR3 size: 15 residues. The CDR3, as DNA: TGTGCCAGCAGGACTAGCGGGGGGATATCAGATACGCAGTATTTT. It specifies CASRTSGGISDTQYF.

At least ten counts were recorded for this clonotype. The rearrangement links TRBV7-2 to TRBJ2-2; TRBD2 matches at 8 bases. Per the germline V gene, CDR1 is SGHTA and CDR2 is FQGNSA. V lost 2 bases, J lost 0 bases, and 5 bases stayed unmatched. The CDR3 totals 17 residues. The CDR3 nucleotides read TGTGCCAGCAGCTTACGGGGGCGGGGGGCGAACACCGGGGAGCTGTTTTTT. This sequence encodes CASSLRGRGANTGELFF.

This clonotype was seen at least ten times. CDR3 in amino acids: CASSLLYGQPQHF. CDR3 sequence (DNA): TGTGCCAGCAGCTTACTTTATGGTCAGCCCCAGCATTTT. V gene TRBV7-3 combines with J gene TRBJ1-5, with D unresolved. The CDR3 length is 13 residues. CDR1 and CDR2 from the germline V gene are SGHTA and FQGTGA. V was cut by 2 bases and J by 6 bases, with 8 bases left in between.

As concerns this clonotype: One junction end disagrees with the germline gene, perhaps due to a read error. This chain links TRBV6-6 with TRBJ1-1; weak D call: TRBD1 (5 bases). The CDR3 sequence is 14 residues long. The germline CDR1 and CDR2 sequences are MNHNY and SVGAGI (reference sequence). The CDR3 is CASSPGRMDTEAFF. The CDR3, as DNA: TGTGCCAGCAGTCCGGGACGGATGGACACTGAGGCTTTCTTT.

Details on this clonotype: This may be a read error, as it is one base from a much larger clone. The rearrangement links TRBV3-1 to TRBJ2-5; D is ambiguous. CDR1 is LGHDT, CDR2 YNNKEL, per germline (reference sequence). Trimming removed 0 bases from V and 5 bases from J, with 13 bases in between. The CDR3 sequence is 15 residues long. The CDR3 region has the DNA TGTGCCAGCAGCCAAGATGCACCGTCTCGGGAGACCCAGTACTTC. As protein: CASSQDAPSRETQYF.

This clonotype was seen at least ten times. The chain uses TRBV6-1 and TRBJ2-7, with D perhaps TRBD1 (6 bases). Germline loops: CDR1 MNHNS, CDR2 SASEGT. The CDR3 is 14 residues long. V lost 0 bases and J 0 bases, leaving 6 bases between the germline ends. Here the CDR3 reads CASSEADSSYEQYF. The CDR3 DNA sequence: TGTGCCAGCAGTGAAGCGGACAGCTCCTACGAGCAGTACTTC.

The genes are TRBV20-1 and TRBJ2-5; D tentatively fits TRBD1 or TRBD2 (5 bases each). Germline values: CDR1 DFQATT, CDR2 SNEGSKA (reference sequence). Trimming pared 2 bases from V and 5 bases from J, leaving 21 bases between. The CDR3 is made up of 16 amino acids. In nucleotides, the CDR3 is TGCAGTGCTAGACCCTCGGGACCAGCGTTCTCCGAGACCCAGTACTTC. It yields the protein CSARPSGPAFSETQYF.

The chain employs TRBV18 and TRBJ2-7, with 11 bases that match TRBD1. This CDR3 has 15 residues. The V segment lost 1 base and the J segment 4 bases; nucleotides outside the gene matches: 3. In germline, CDR1 is KGHSH, CDR2 LQKENI. The CDR3 reads CASSPLGQGVYEQYF. The CDR3, as DNA: TGTGCCAGCTCACCACTGGGACAGGGGGTATACGAGCAGTACTTC.

The chain uses TRBV2 and TRBJ2-7; D remains unclear. The V end was cut by 6 bases, the J end by 1 base, with 13 bases between. The CDR3 has 14 residues. In germline, CDR1 is SNHLY, CDR2 FYNNEI. CDR3 loop: CASSFETDSYEQYF. In DNA, the CDR3 is TGTGCCAGCAGCTTTGAGACGGATTCCTACGAGCAGTACTTC.

This clonotype was recorded at least ten times. The rearrangement joins TRBV7-2 to TRBJ1-2; D perhaps matches TRBD1 (6 bases). Trimming took 2 bases from V and 7 from J, leaving 14 bases between them. CDR1 is SGHTA and CDR2 is FQGNSA in the germline V gene. CDR3 length: 14 amino acids. The CDR3 is CASSLRVQGFGYTF. The CDR3 DNA is TGTGCCAGCAGCTTACGGGTTCAGGGGTTTGGCTACACCTTC.

This clonotype was counted only a few times. This chain joins TRBV29-1 and TRBJ1-5, with D uncertain. Per germline, CDR1 SQVTM and CDR2 ANQGSEA. The CDR3 consists of 13 residues. The V gene lost 4 bases and the J gene lost 3 bases, with 10 bases spanning the gap. The CDR3 reads CSVVLGNNQPQHF. The CDR3 DNA sequence: TGCAGCGTTGTCTTAGGAAACAATCAGCCCCAGCATTTT.

This clonotype was counted ten times or more. V is TRBV10-3 and J is TRBJ2-1, with D uncertain. The V end lost 6 bases, the J end lost 5 bases, and 8 bases lay between the germline ends. Germline V lookup: CDR1 ENHRY, CDR2 SYGVKD. This CDR3 spans 12 amino acids. The CDR3 region is CAIRAVNNEQFF. CDR3 sequence (DNA): TGTGCCATCAGGGCCGTTAACAATGAGCAGTTCTTC.

Points on this clonotype: This may arise from a read error, as a much more abundant clone is one base away. This chain connects TRBV11-2 to TRBJ2-1; D gene unclear. Trimming shortened V by 4 bases and J by 7 bases, and 14 bases separated the two germline ends. Per the germline V gene, CDR1 is SGHAT and CDR2 is FQNNGV. CDR3 length: 14 residues. The CDR3 reads CASSCDGLQNEQFF. CDR3 coding DNA: TGTGCCAGCAGCTGCGATGGCCTTCAGAATGAGCAGTTCTTC.

This clonotype has a handful of counts. This chain links TRBV7-9 with TRBJ2-1, with TRBD1 matching over 8 bases. Unmatched junction bases numbered 13, after V lost 2 bases and J lost 4 bases. The length of the CDR3 is 18 residues. The germline V gene has CDR1 SEHNR and CDR2 FQNEAQ (reference sequence). CDR3 amino acids: CASSLFPDRGPGYNEQFF. CDR3 in DNA: TGTGCCAGCAGCTTATTCCCTGACAGGGGTCCGGGTTACAATGAGCAGTTCTTC.

This clonotype was seen at least ten times. This rearrangement joins TRBV11-2 to TRBJ2-7, with TRBD1 matching 9 bases. V shed 6 bases and J 5 bases; nucleotides not matched to a gene: 2. The V gene's germline CDR1 is SGHAT and CDR2 FQNNGV. The CDR3 totals 12 residues. The chain's CDR3 is CASRGQGHEQYF. In DNA form, the CDR3 reads TGTGCCAGCAGGGGACAGGGCCACGAGCAGTACTTC. The full variable domain, in which reference TRBV11-2 and TRBJ2-7 provide the parts outside the CDR3, is EAGVAQSPRYKIIEKRQSVAFWCNPISGHATLYWYQQILGQGPKLLIQFQNNGVVDDSQLPKDRFSAERLKGVDSTLKIQPAKLEDSAVYLCASRGQGHEQYFGPGTRLTVT.

The V gene is TRBV6-5, the J gene TRBJ2-7, with TRBD1 as a possible D gene (5 bases). The DNA end lines up better with TRBJ2-5; the J call may be wrong. Germline assignment: CDR1 MNHEY and CDR2 SVGAGI. CDR3 length: 14 amino acids. CDR3 loop: CASSYSSRGETQYF. CDR3 DNA: TGTGCCAGCAGTTACTCGAGTAGGGGCGAGACCCAGTACTTC.